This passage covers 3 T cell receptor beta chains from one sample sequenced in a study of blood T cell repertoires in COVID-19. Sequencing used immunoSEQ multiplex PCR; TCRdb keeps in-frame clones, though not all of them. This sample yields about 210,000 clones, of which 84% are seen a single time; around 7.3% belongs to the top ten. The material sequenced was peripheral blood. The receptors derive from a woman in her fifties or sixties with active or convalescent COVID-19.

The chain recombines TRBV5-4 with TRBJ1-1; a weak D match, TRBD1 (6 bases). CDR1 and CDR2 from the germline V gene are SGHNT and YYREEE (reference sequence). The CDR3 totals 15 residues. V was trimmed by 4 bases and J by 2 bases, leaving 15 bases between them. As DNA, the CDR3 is TGTGCCAGCAGCCAACGGGTGGACAGAAACACTGAAGCTTTCTTT. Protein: CASSQRVDRNTEAFF.

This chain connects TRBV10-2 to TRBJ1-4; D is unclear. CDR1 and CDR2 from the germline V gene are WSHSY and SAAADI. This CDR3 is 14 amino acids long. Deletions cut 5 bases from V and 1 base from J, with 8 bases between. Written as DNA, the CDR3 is TGCGCCAGCAGTAGGGAGGAAACTAATGAAAAACTGTTTTTT. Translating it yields CASSREETNEKLFF.

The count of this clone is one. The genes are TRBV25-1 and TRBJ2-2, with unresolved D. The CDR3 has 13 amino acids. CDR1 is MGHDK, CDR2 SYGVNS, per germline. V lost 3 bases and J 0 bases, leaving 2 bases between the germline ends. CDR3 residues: CASSDANTGELFF. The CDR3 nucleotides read TGTGCCAGCAGTGACGCGAACACCGGGGAGCTGTTTTTT.